The next 2 T cell receptor beta chains were all read from a single sample in a study of T cells in Graves' hyperthyroidism and ophthalmopathy. TCR beta CDR3 region amplification was performed from RNA transcripts. Initially, a first-round RT-PCR of the TCR CDR3 employed the HTBI primer set. TCRdb reprocessed the multiplex PCR reads with MiXCR, giving one entry per CDR3 protein. The sample comprises some 250,000 distinct CDR3 sequences, roughly 15% of which are singletons, and 10% to 15% rests with the top ten. The specimen was blood. The receptors derive from a woman in her forties with Graves' hyperthyroidism that later progressed to Graves' ophthalmopathy.

This clonotype was counted at least ten times. V and J are TRBV7-9 and TRBJ2-7; no clear D. The V end lost 2 bases, the J end lost 2 bases, and 4 bases lay between the germline ends. CDR1 SEHNR and CDR2 FQNEAQ come from the germline V gene (reference sequence). The CDR3 is 12 residues long. CDR3 region: CASSLSPYEQYF. The CDR3 bases are TGTGCCAGCAGCTTATCCCCCTACGAGCAGTACTTC.

The sample holds many counts of this clonotype. The chain employs TRBV5-1 and TRBJ2-7; 11 positions agree with TRBD2. The CDR3 totals 15 residues. Germline V lookup: CDR1 SGHRS, CDR2 YFSETQ. V was pared by 4 bases and J by 2 bases, with 5 bases of the junction left unmatched. The CDR3 here is CASSGGTSGTYEQYF. The DNA for the CDR3 is TGCGCCAGCAGCGGCGGGACTAGCGGTACCTACGAGCAGTACTTC.